What follows is one TCR beta chain and its context. Unmatched junction bases numbered 7, after V lost 4 bases and J lost 4 bases. The germline V gene encodes CDR1 SGHNT and CDR2 YYREEE (reference sequence). The CDR3 sequence is 15 residues long. The sample belongs to a study of blood T cell repertoires in COVID-19. Turning to the study itself: T cells, B-cell-depleted T cells, or PBMCs supplied cDNA or gDNA.

Clones were read by immunoSEQ multiplex PCR, and TCRdb kept only the in-frame ones, dropping some. The table includes a few hundred thousand clones, approximately 90% detected once. The sequence was obtained from a woman aged 40 to 50 who had been exposed to COVID-19. J is TRBJ2-1 and V is TRBV5-4; 8 bases are a match to TRBD2. The source material was PBMCs or T cells enriched from blood (not recorded which). In DNA form, the CDR3 reads TGTGCCAGCAGCCGAGCGGGAGTACCTTACAATGAGCAGTTCTTC. Translation: CASSRAGVPYNEQFF.